Below, 6 T cell receptor beta chains from the same sample are listed, as sequenced in a study of response to subunit inactivated influenza vaccine. TCRdb recomputed calls from the RT-PCR reads with MiXCR, one row per CDR3 protein. The profile shows under 200,000 distinct CDR3 sequences, 11% of them singletons. The specimen was non-naive T cells sorted from PBMCs, collected about 40 days after vaccination. The receptors here all came from a man aged 45-65 years who received an inactivated influenza vaccine.

This chain connects TRBV25-1 to TRBJ2-1; tentative D call: TRBD1 (6 bases). V was trimmed by 2 bases and J by 3 bases, leaving 8 bases between them. This CDR3 is built from 14 residues. The V gene's germline CDR1 is MGHDK and CDR2 SYGVNS. DNA of the CDR3: TGTGCCAGCAGTGAACAGGGGCTCTACAATGAGCAGTTCTTC. This codes for CASSEQGLYNEQFF.

The rearrangement joins TRBV6-1 to TRBJ2-1; 11 bases are a match to TRBD1. The CDR3 extends over 15 amino acids. Germline assignment: CDR1 MNHNS and CDR2 SASEGT. J gave up 8 bases and V 6 bases, and 9 bases lay outside the gene matches. The CDR3 coding sequence is TGTGCCAGCAGGCGGGCCGGACAGGGGGCCCATGAGCAGTTCTTC. This translates into CASRRAGQGAHEQFF.

The V gene is TRBV28, the J gene TRBJ1-1, with 8 bases fitting TRBD1. Unmatched junction bases numbered 10, after V lost 6 bases and J lost 4 bases. The CDR3 consists of 15 residues. Germline-derived CDR1 and CDR2 are MDHEN and SYDVKM. The CDR3 loop is CASRTRTGYGTEAFF. CDR3 coding DNA: TGTGCCAGCAGAACCCGGACAGGGTACGGCACTGAAGCTTTCTTT.

This clonotype was seen ten or more times. The gene calls are TRBV7-9 and TRBJ2-3; 8 bases match TRBD2. The CDR3 is 15 amino acids. Germline CDR1 is SEHNR and CDR2 is FQNEAQ (reference sequence). J lost 2 bases, V lost 3 bases, and 4 bases had no gene match. Here the CDR3 DNA reads TGTGCCAGCAGCTTTCCTAGCGGGTACACAGATACGCAGTATTTT. Translated: CASSFPSGYTDTQYF.

This rearrangement joins TRBV28 to TRBJ1-1; D ambiguous. This CDR3 spans 15 amino acids. Germline-derived CDR1 and CDR2 are MDHEN and SYDVKM. Deletions cut 6 bases from V and 4 bases from J, with 18 bases between. In nucleotides, the CDR3 is TGTGCCAGCAGCCCAAGCACGACTCTTGGCACTGAAGCTTTCTTT. It specifies CASSPSTTLGTEAFF.

CDR3 coding DNA: TGCAGTGCTGAACTAGCGGGAGGGTCCGGGGAGCTGTTTTTT. Its protein is CSAELAGGSGELFF. The chain employs TRBV20-1 and TRBJ2-2; 13 bases are shared with TRBD2. The CDR3 contains 14 residues. Trimming at V came to 5 bases and at J to 6 bases, leaving 3 bases not matched to a gene. CDR1 is DFQATT, CDR2 SNEGSKA, per germline (reference sequence).